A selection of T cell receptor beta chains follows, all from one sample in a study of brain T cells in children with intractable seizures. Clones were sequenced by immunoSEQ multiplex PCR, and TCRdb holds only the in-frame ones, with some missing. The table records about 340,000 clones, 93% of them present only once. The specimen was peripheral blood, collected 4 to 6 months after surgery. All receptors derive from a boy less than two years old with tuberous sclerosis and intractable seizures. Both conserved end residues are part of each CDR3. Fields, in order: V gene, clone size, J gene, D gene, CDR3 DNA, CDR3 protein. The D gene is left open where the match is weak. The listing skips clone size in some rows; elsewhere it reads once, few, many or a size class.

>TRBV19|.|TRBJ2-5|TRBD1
TGTGCCAGTAGTTCTCCGACAGGGCCCGTGAGGGACCCACGAAAGTGGACCCAGTACTTC
CASSSPTGPVRDPRKWTQYF
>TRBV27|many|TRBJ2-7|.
TGTGCCAGCAGTTTTCCAGGGAGGAGCGAGCAGTACTTC
CASSFPGRSEQYF
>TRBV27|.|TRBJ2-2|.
TGTGCCAGCAGTCCCCTCGTAGGTCCCGGGGAGCTGTTTTTT
CASSPLVGPGELFF
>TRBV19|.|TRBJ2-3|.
TGTGCCAGTAGTATAGACGTCAACGGAGTGAGCACAGATACGCAGTATTTT
CASSIDVNGVSTDTQYF
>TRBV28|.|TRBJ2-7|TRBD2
TGTGCCAGCAGTTTGGGGGGAAAGCGGGGCGAGCAGTACTTC
CASSLGGKRGEQYF
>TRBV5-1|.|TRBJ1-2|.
TGCGCCAGCAGCATTAGTGAGTCGGGCTACACCTTC
CASSISESGYTF
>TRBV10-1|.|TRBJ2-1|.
TGCGCCAGCAGTGGGGCACTATACAATGAGCAGTTCTTC
CASSGALYNEQFF
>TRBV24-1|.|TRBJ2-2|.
TGTGCCACCAGTGATCGGACCCTTGGCGGGGAGCTGTTTTTT
CATSDRTLGGELFF
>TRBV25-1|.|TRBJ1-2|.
TGTGCCAGCAGTGGGGCTGGAATGGCCTTCTATGGCTACACCTTC
CASSGAGMAFYGYTF
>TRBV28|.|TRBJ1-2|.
TGTGCCAGCAGTCCCGAACAGGGAAACTATGGCTACACCTTC
CASSPEQGNYGYTF
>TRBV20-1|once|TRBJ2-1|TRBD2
TGCAGTGCTAGTCTAGCGGGGATCAATGAGCAGTTCTTC
CSASLAGINEQFF